Each of the 25 T cell receptor beta chains below was sequenced from the same sample in a study of regulatory T cells in long-lasting Graves disease. Arm-PCR of CDR3 regions with iRepertoire HTBI primers generated TCR beta libraries. From the multiplex PCR reads, TCRdb called clonotypes with MiXCR, one entry per CDR3 protein. Of some 200,000 distinct CDR3 sequences listed, roughly 19% are singletons. Sample time point: newly diagnosed GD, antithyroid drugs for less than 3 months. Following extraction of RNA from PBMCs, that RNA was used to make the TCR library. A further study also used this sample, focusing on T cells in Graves' hyperthyroidism and ophthalmopathy.

Specimen: peripheral blood mononuclear cells (PBMCs), collected at new diagnosis, from a patient treated with antithyroid drugs. The source is a woman aged 25 to 39 with Graves disease.

This clonotype was found many times. The rearrangement links TRBV20-1 to TRBJ2-1, with 11 bases that match TRBD2. In germline, CDR1 is DFQATT, CDR2 SNEGSKA (reference sequence). The CDR3 is 13 residues long. V was pared by 6 bases and J by 6 bases, with 4 bases of the junction left unmatched. The DNA for the CDR3 is TGCAGTGCCATACTAGCGGGAGTCAATGAGCAGTTCTTC. This translates into CSAILAGVNEQFF.

This clonotype occurred many times. J is TRBJ1-2 and V is TRBV7-8; 9 bases fit TRBD1. Germline V CDR1 and CDR2: SGHVS, FQNEAQ. V shed 5 bases, J shed 6 bases, and the junction held 4 bases outside the gene matches. This CDR3 contains 13 residues. CDR3 DNA sequence: TGTGCCAGCAGCCTGGGACAGGGTGATGGCTACACCTTC. Translation gives CASSLGQGDGYTF. Using reference TRBV7-8 and TRBJ1-2 for the parts outside the CDR3, the full variable domain is GAGVSQSPRYKVAKRGQDVALRCDPISGHVSLFWYQQALGQGPEFLTYFQNEAQLDKSGLPSDRFFAERPEGSVSTLKIQRTQQEDSAVYLCASSLGQGDGYTFGSGTRLTVV.

About this clonotype: Possible read error: a much larger clone is one base away. J is TRBJ1-1 and V is TRBV19; D is uncertain. The CDR3 length is 13 residues. From germline, CDR1 is LNHDA and CDR2 SQIVND (reference sequence). The CDR3 reads CAGSGGWNTEAFF. CDR3 in DNA: TGTGCCGGTAGTGGCGGGTGGAACACTGAAGCTTTCTTT.

This clonotype was picked up many times. The rearrangement joins TRBV18 to TRBJ2-7, with D possibly TRBD1 on 5 matching bases. From germline, CDR1 is KGHSH and CDR2 LQKENI. The germline V and J ends were trimmed by 5 bases and 2 bases, with 13 bases remaining between them. The CDR3 is made up of 14 amino acids. The CDR3 region is CASSSRQRAYEQYF. The CDR3 DNA reads as TGTGCCAGCTCATCGCGACAGCGCGCCTACGAGCAGTACTTC.

The chain links TRBV27 to TRBJ1-2; D remains ambiguous. From germline, CDR1 is MNHEY and CDR2 SMNVEV (reference sequence). The CDR3 length is 16 residues. V dropped 5 bases and J dropped 7 bases, with 23 bases sitting between them. The chain's CDR3 is CASSKPAAMGFLGYTF. Written as DNA, the CDR3 is TGTGCCAGCAGTAAACCGGCCGCGATGGGCTTTCTTGGCTACACCTTC.

In its sample, this clonotype was seen many times. The chain has TRBV3-1 and TRBJ2-7; the D is unclear. V was shortened by 4 bases and J by 6 bases, with 10 bases between the two germline ends. Germline CDR1 is LGHDT and CDR2 is YNNKEL (reference sequence). The CDR3 runs to 12 residues. Here the CDR3 reads CASSLATSEQYF. CDR3 sequence (DNA): TGTGCCAGCAGCCTCGCTACCTCCGAGCAGTACTTC.

This clonotype was observed at least ten times. The V call is TRBV5-1, the J call TRBJ1-1; 7 positions match TRBD1. With 4 bases clipped from V and 2 bases from J, the junction kept 8 bases outside the gene matches. The CDR3 has 15 amino acids. Germline V gene data show CDR1 as SGHRS and CDR2 as YFSETQ. Written as DNA, the CDR3 is TGCGCCAGCAGCGTTCTCGGGACAGCCAACACTGAAGCTTTCTTT. Translated, it gives CASSVLGTANTEAFF.

At least ten counts were recorded for this clonotype. The rearrangement joins TRBV28 to TRBJ1-2; TRBD1 is a possible D gene (5 bases). Germline V gene data show CDR1 as MDHEN and CDR2 as SYDVKM. Deletions cut 5 bases from V and 0 bases from J, with 13 bases between. The CDR3 totals 15 residues. The CDR3 coding sequence is TGTGCCAGCAGTCCCTCGGGGGGATCTAACTATGGCTACACCTTC. It translates to CASSPSGGSNYGYTF.

The sample holds many counts of this clonotype. CDR3 coding DNA: TGTGCCAGCACCCCCGGGACTAGCGGGGACACGGGGTTCTTC. It is translated as CASTPGTSGDTGFF. The J gene is TRBJ2-1, the V gene TRBV5-6, with 13 bases identical to TRBD2. CDR3 length equals 14 residues. V dropped 6 bases and J dropped 15; count of bases not matched to a gene: 12. Germline values: CDR1 SGHDT, CDR2 YYEEEE.

This chain joins TRBV12-3 or TRBV12-4 and TRBJ2-3, with 8 bases lining up with TRBD1. The J call may be faulty, since TRBJ2-7 better matches the DNA end. The CDR3 is made up of 15 amino acids. The DNA for the CDR3 is TGTGCCAGCAGTTTCCGGACAGGGAAAGGATACGAGCAGTACTTC. Translated, it gives CASSFRTGKGYEQYF.

This clonotype was recorded a few times. A much larger clone is a single base away; this may be a read error. J is TRBJ1-1 and V is TRBV2; D gene uncertain. CDR3 length equals 11 residues. Germline V gives CDR1 SNHLY, CDR2 FYNNEI. The chain's CDR3 is CDSRGPDEAFF. The CDR3 DNA reads as TGTGACAGCAGAGGACCTGATGAAGCTTTCTTT.

This chain uses TRBV4-1 with TRBJ1-2; TRBD1 aligns across 12 bases. Germline V gives CDR1 MGHRA, CDR2 YSYEKL. The CDR3 runs 18 residues. With 0 bases clipped from V and 7 bases from J, the junction kept 12 bases outside the gene matches. CDR3 coding DNA: TGCGCCAGCAGCCAAGAGGCCCCCGGGACAGGGGGCCTGGGTGGCTACACCTTC. Its protein is CASSQEAPGTGGLGGYTF.

This clonotype showed up many times. This sequence joins TRBV27 and TRBJ2-1, with unresolved D. Trimming pared 2 bases from V and 2 bases from J, leaving 7 bases between. The V gene's germline CDR1 is MNHEY and CDR2 SMNVEV (reference sequence). CDR3 length: 14 amino acids. The CDR3 DNA follows: TGTGCCAGCAGTTTACGTGGAGCCTACAATGAGCAGTTCTTC. Amino acids: CASSLRGAYNEQFF.

On this clonotype: At one end the junction does not follow the germline gene, possibly because of a read error. V usage is TRBV2 and J usage is TRBJ1-2; D is perhaps TRBD1 (5 bases). This CDR3 is built from 15 residues. Per the germline V gene, CDR1 is SNHLY and CDR2 is FYNNEI. The CDR3 reads CVSSDGTGPNCGYTF. The CDR3 nucleotides read TGTGTCAGCAGTGATGGGACGGGTCCTAACTGTGGCTACACCTTC.

Only a few counts were recorded for this clonotype. The chain combines TRBV5-5 with TRBJ1-3; D ambiguous. The CDR3 totals 15 residues. V lost 5 bases to trimming and J lost 4 bases, with 16 bases between them. The germline V gene has CDR1 SGHKS and CDR2 YYEKEE (reference sequence). The CDR3 sequence is CASSITGLEGNTIYF. CDR3 DNA: TGTGCCAGCAGTATTACGGGCCTCGAGGGAAACACCATATATTTT. Together with reference TRBV5-5 and TRBJ1-3, the CDR3 gives the full variable domain: DAGVTQSPTHLIKTRGQQVTLRCSPISGHKSVSWYQQVLGQGPQFIFQYYEKEERGRGNFPDRFSARQFPNYSSELNVNALLLGDSALYLCASSITGLEGNTIYFGEGSWLTVV.

By sample share, this clonotype is large. The DNA for the CDR3 is TGTGCCAGCAGTGATGGAGGAAGGGGCTATGGCTACACCTTC. Its translation is CASSDGGRGYGYTF. This chain links TRBV2 with TRBJ1-2; maybe TRBD1 (5 bases). CDR1 and CDR2 (germline): SNHLY, FYNNEI. The CDR3 consists of 14 residues. Trimming left V 3 bases short and J 4 bases short, with 12 bases between.

This clonotype was counted ten times or more. This chain links TRBV12-3 or TRBV12-4 with TRBJ2-5; the D is unclear. V was cut by 0 bases and J by 5 bases, with 10 bases left in between. The CDR3 consists of 14 residues. The CDR3 loop reads CASSLAEYRETQYF. For the CDR3, the DNA is TGTGCCAGCAGTTTAGCAGAGTATCGGGAGACCCAGTACTTC.

This clonotype was seen ten or more times. The chain links TRBV7-2 to TRBJ1-1; no clear D. V lost 5 bases and J lost 3, with 4 bases in between. The germline CDR1 and CDR2 sequences are SGHTA and FQGNSA. This CDR3 has 11 residues. CDR3 in amino acids: CASSPDTEAFF. For the CDR3, the DNA is TGTGCCAGCAGCCCGGACACTGAAGCTTTCTTT.

In this sample, this clonotype turned up many times. The CDR3 region has the DNA TGTGCCACCAGTGACCTGCCGGACAGCCGGCAGTACTTC. It translates to CATSDLPDSRQYF. The chain employs TRBV24-1 and TRBJ2-7, with D possibly TRBD1 on 6 matching bases. CDR1 KGHDR and CDR2 SFDVKD come from the germline V gene. This CDR3 is built from 13 residues. V shed 4 bases and J shed 9 bases, with 15 bases lying between them.

This clonotype was found once. Mismatch with germline at one junction end may stem from a read error. V usage is TRBV12-3 or TRBV12-4 and J usage is TRBJ1-3; a weak D match, TRBD1 (6 bases). The CDR3 runs 15 residues. The CDR3: CASSVGRGDGDTIYF. The CDR3 nucleotides are TGTGCCAGCAGCGTAGGCAGGGGTGATGGAGACACCATATATTTT.

This clonotype was picked up a small number of times. The rearrangement uses TRBV4-1 and TRBJ1-2; D unresolved. The CDR3 contains 14 residues. V lost 0 bases, J lost 4 bases, and 9 bases lay in between. The germline V gene encodes CDR1 MGHRA and CDR2 YSYEKL. The chain's CDR3 is CASSQEVTFYGYTF. CDR3 in DNA: TGCGCCAGCAGCCAAGAGGTCACTTTCTATGGCTACACCTTC.

This clonotype came up many times. V usage is TRBV20-1 and J usage is TRBJ1-2; tentative D call: TRBD1 (6 bases). The germline gives CDR1 DFQATT, CDR2 SNEGSKA (reference sequence). With 0 bases removed from V and 5 bases from J, the gap between germline ends came to 10 bases. The CDR3 runs 13 residues. Written as DNA, the CDR3 is TGCAGTGCTAGAGAAGACAGGATTTATGGCTACACCTTC. Translating gives CSAREDRIYGYTF.

This clonotype showed up many times. The V call is TRBV30, the J call TRBJ1-2; D not certain. The CDR3 is made up of 15 amino acids. Germline CDR1 is GTSNPN and CDR2 is SVGIG (reference sequence). Trimming cost V 3 bases and J 0 bases, with 14 bases left between them. The CDR3 nucleotides read TGTGCCTGGAGCCCAAGAAGTCTAGCTAACTATGGCTACACCTTC. Protein product: CAWSPRSLANYGYTF.

This clonotype has at least ten counts. The rearrangement joins TRBV24-1 to TRBJ2-7; D gene ambiguous. Trimming left V 2 bases short and J 3 bases short, with 13 bases between. This CDR3 comprises 15 residues. Germline V gene lookup returns CDR1 KGHDR and CDR2 SFDVKD. The CDR3 here is CATSDSKGWGYEQYF. In DNA, the CDR3 is TGTGCCACCAGTGATTCCAAGGGTTGGGGCTACGAGCAGTACTTC.

Ten or more counts support this clonotype. V and J are TRBV24-1 and TRBJ1-2; D uncertain. The CDR3 loop spans 14 amino acids. The V and J ends lost 5 bases and 2 bases respectively, with 11 bases between them. Per germline, CDR1 KGHDR and CDR2 SFDVKD. The CDR3 sequence: CATSGPGSNYGYTF. In DNA, the CDR3 is TGTGCCACCAGTGGCCCCGGTAGCAACTATGGCTACACCTTC.